These 21 T cell receptor beta chains share one sample of origin, sequenced in a study of metastatic and nonmetastatic thyroid tumors. The entire patient cohort was treatment-naive prior to thyroid surgery. TCRdb re-clonotyped the PCR reads through MiXCR. Of about 16,000 clones detected, about 31% appear once; the ten largest clones hold roughly 7%. The sequencing sample was made of tumor tissue. The source of these receptors is a female donor with papillary thyroid cancer or a benign thyroid nodule (not recorded which). Some clones in this sample may be carry-over from other donors' samples.

This clone has a handful of counts. The rearrangement uses TRBV6-5 and TRBJ2-7, with TRBD2 as a possible D gene (6 bases). This CDR3 region has 17 residues. V lost 2 bases, J lost 4 bases, and 21 bases lay in between. Germline V gene lookup returns CDR1 MNHEY and CDR2 SVGAGI. This CDR3 reads CASSYPTGVGGPYEQYF. Written as DNA, the CDR3 is TGTGCCAGCAGTTACCCGACGGGGGTTGGCGGGCCGTACGAGCAGTACTTC.

This clone was recorded many times. The chain joins TRBV7-9 to TRBJ2-5, with D tentatively TRBD1 or TRBD2 (6 bases each). The CDR3 is made up of 15 amino acids. Germline CDR1 and CDR2: SEHNR and FQNEAQ (reference sequence). Deletions cut 1 base from V and 4 bases from J, with 13 bases between. This CDR3 reads CASSLGTGARETQYF. CDR3 nucleotides: TGTGCCAGCAGCTTAGGTACGGGGGCTAGAGAGACCCAGTACTTC.

The chain carries TRBV30 and TRBJ2-3; 7 bases line up with TRBD2. This CDR3 spans 16 amino acids. Germline trimming cut 3 bases from V and 2 bases from J; bases unmatched to any gene: 11. Germline V gives CDR1 GTSNPN, CDR2 SVGIG (reference sequence). CDR3 sequence reads: CAWSDLAGDFTDTQYF. The CDR3 nucleotides read TGTGCCTGGAGCGACCTTGCGGGGGATTTCACAGATACGCAGTATTTT.

This clone turned up a few times. This rearrangement joins TRBV12-3 or TRBV12-4 to TRBJ2-7; perhaps D is TRBD1 or TRBD2 (5 bases each). Trimming pared 3 bases from V and 7 bases from J, leaving 16 bases between. CDR3 length: 14 amino acids. The DNA of the CDR3 is TGTGCCAGCAGTTTCTGGGACCCCCCTAGGGAGCAGTACTTC. Its protein product is CASSFWDPPREQYF.

By frequency in the sample, this clone is medium-sized. The rearrangement joins TRBV6-1 to TRBJ2-7; 7 bases are shared with TRBD2. With 6 bases clipped from V and 7 bases from J, the junction kept 9 bases outside the gene matches. CDR1 MNHNS and CDR2 SASEGT come from the germline V gene. CDR3 length equals 13 residues. The CDR3 DNA is TGTGCCAGCAGCGGGGGGTCCGTCTTAGAGCAGTACTTC. Translating it yields CASSGGSVLEQYF.

Relative to its sample, this clone is medium-sized. This chain's CDR3 is CASSEGDRVAEAFF. DNA of the CDR3: TGTGCCAGCAGTGAAGGCGACAGGGTCGCTGAAGCTTTCTTT. The gene calls are TRBV2 and TRBJ1-1; TRBD1 aligns across 7 bases. The CDR3 has 14 amino acids. The ends lost 1 base at V and 6 bases at J; junction bases unmatched: 5. Germline V CDR1 and CDR2: SNHLY, FYNNEI. The entire variable domain, with the rest obtained from reference TRBV2 and TRBJ1-1, is as follows: EPEVTQTPSHQVTQMGQEVILRCVPISNHLYFYWYRQILGQKVEFLVSFYNNEISEKSEIFDDQFSVERPDGSNFTLKIRSTKLEDSAMYFCASSEGDRVAEAFFGQGTRLTVV.

This clone was counted ten times or more. The V and J genes are TRBV14 and TRBJ2-5; 8 bases are a match to TRBD2. The CDR3 extends over 15 amino acids. Germline V gene data show CDR1 as SGHDN and CDR2 as FVKESK. J lost 2 bases, V lost 1 base, and 3 bases had no gene match. CDR3: CASSQAGGGQETQYF. The CDR3 DNA sequence: TGTGCCAGCAGCCAAGCGGGCGGGGGGCAAGAGACCCAGTACTTC.

This clone is medium-sized. The rearrangement links TRBV7-8 to TRBJ2-2; a possible D gene is TRBD1 (5 bases). The CDR3 runs 14 residues. CDR1 is SGHVS and CDR2 is FQNEAQ in the germline V gene. V was shortened by 1 base and J by 5 bases, with 8 bases between the two germline ends. The CDR3 DNA sequence: TGTGCCAGCAGCTTAGGACAGAGTACCGGGGAGCTGTTTTTT. Its protein product is CASSLGQSTGELFF.

This clone showed up many times. The chain joins TRBV20-1 to TRBJ1-5; possibly TRBD1 for D (5 bases). This CDR3 region has 15 residues. Germline V gives CDR1 DFQATT, CDR2 SNEGSKA (reference sequence). Trimming took 0 bases from V and 1 from J, leaving 10 bases between them. The CDR3, as DNA: TGCAGTGCTAGAGATCGGGCAGGGAGCAATCAGCCCCAGCATTTT. Encoded protein: CSARDRAGSNQPQHF.

This clone appeared a single time. V is TRBV18 and J is TRBJ2-3, with D perhaps matching TRBD2 (6 bases). Looked up from germline, CDR1 is KGHSH and CDR2 is LQKENI. Deletions cut 6 bases from V and 0 bases from J, with 13 bases between. This CDR3 is built from 15 residues. CDR3 nucleotide sequence: TGTGCCAGCTCCCCGGACTACCTTAGCACAGATACGCAGTATTTT. Translation: CASSPDYLSTDTQYF.

This clone was detected a few times. J is TRBJ1-2 and V is TRBV5-1; 11 bases fit TRBD1. Unmatched junction bases numbered 4, after V lost 4 bases and J lost 8 bases. The CDR3 runs to 13 residues. CDR1 is SGHRS, CDR2 YFSETQ, per germline. CDR3 nucleotide sequence: TGCGCCAGCAGCCCGGGGACAGGGGGAGGCTACACCTTC. It translates to CASSPGTGGGYTF.

In this sample, this clone turned up a few times. The chain joins TRBV6-2 or TRBV6-3 to TRBJ2-7; perhaps D is TRBD1 or TRBD2 (5 bases each). The germline V gene encodes CDR1 MNHEY and CDR2 SVGEGT. The CDR3 is made up of 14 amino acids. V dropped 0 bases and J dropped 5 bases, with 11 bases sitting between them. In DNA, the CDR3 is TGTGCCAGCAGTTACTCGACGGGGCGGGACGAGCAGTACTTC. The encoded protein is CASSYSTGRDEQYF.

This clone qualifies as medium-sized. The V gene is TRBV11-2, the J gene TRBJ1-6, with TRBD1 matching over 11 bases. Germline V CDR1 and CDR2: SGHAT, FQNNGV. This CDR3 is built from 15 residues. J lost 8 bases, V lost 5 bases, and 5 bases had no gene match. CDR3 nucleotides: TGTGCCAGCAGCCCCGGACAGGGGGCGGATTCACCCCTCCACTTT. This codes for CASSPGQGADSPLHF.

The rearrangement links TRBV6-2 or TRBV6-3 to TRBJ2-1; 12 positions match TRBD2. J gave up 6 bases and V 6 bases, and 21 bases lay outside the gene matches. Looked up from germline, CDR1 is MNHEY and CDR2 is SVGEGT. The CDR3 consists of 20 residues. CDR3 residues: CASRNHPWGARTSGANEQFF. CDR3 DNA sequence: TGTGCCAGCAGAAACCATCCGTGGGGGGCGCGGACTAGCGGGGCCAATGAGCAGTTCTTC.

This clone is medium-sized by share. The chain uses TRBV28 and TRBJ1-2; D remains ambiguous. The germline CDR1 and CDR2 sequences are MDHEN and SYDVKM. The CDR3 sequence is 12 residues long. With 5 bases removed from V and 6 bases from J, the gap between germline ends came to 10 bases. CDR3 residues: CASSRTVDGYTF. For the CDR3, the DNA is TGTGCCAGCAGTAGAACGGTTGATGGCTACACCTTC.

The rearrangement links TRBV11-3 to TRBJ2-7; weak D call: TRBD2 (5 bases). This CDR3 contains 16 residues. Germline CDR1 reads SGHNT; CDR2 reads YENEEA. Trimming left V 7 bases short and J 2 bases short, with 21 bases between. Written as DNA, the CDR3 is TGTGCCAGCACCGGGATAGGGAAGGTTGGGACCTACGAGCAGTACTTC. Protein: CASTGIGKVGTYEQYF.

The sample holds many counts of this clone. V gene TRBV30 combines with J gene TRBJ1-4; D is unresolved. Per germline, CDR1 GTSNPN and CDR2 SVGIG (reference sequence). The CDR3 is 14 residues long. V was clipped by 0 bases and J by 2 bases, with 7 bases between them. The CDR3 DNA is TGTGCCTGGAGTGTACTCGGGACTAATGAAAAACTGTTTTTT. It specifies CAWSVLGTNEKLFF.

The rearrangement links TRBV6-1 to TRBJ1-4; unclear D gene. The CDR3 has 14 amino acids. Trimming left V 4 bases short and J 7 bases short, with 13 bases between. Germline V CDR1 and CDR2: MNHNS, SASEGT. The CDR3 here is CASSAQTSLEKLFF. The DNA for the CDR3 is TGTGCCAGCAGTGCCCAGACGTCCCTTGAAAAACTGTTTTTT.

This clone was detected once. The rearrangement links TRBV11-3 to TRBJ2-3; tentative D call: TRBD2 (6 bases). The CDR3 is made up of 15 amino acids. CDR1 SGHNT and CDR2 YENEEA come from the germline V gene. V lost 5 bases and J lost 5, with 17 bases in between. DNA for the CDR3: TGTGCCAGCAGCCCTAAGGTCGGGAGTGGAGATACGCAGTATTTT. It codes for CASSPKVGSGDTQYF.

The chain couples TRBV12-3 or TRBV12-4 to TRBJ2-1; D unresolved. The length of the CDR3 is 14 residues. Trimming took off 3 bases at V and 0 bases at J, with 6 bases between the two ends. The DNA for the CDR3 is TGTGCCAGCAGTTTCCCTACCTCCTACAATGAGCAGTTCTTC. As protein: CASSFPTSYNEQFF.

This clone came up many times. This chain connects TRBV4-2 to TRBJ2-1; 9 bases agree with TRBD1. This CDR3 region has 14 residues. CDR1 and CDR2 (germline): LGHNA, YNFKEQ. V trimming: 5 bases; J trimming: 8 bases; junction bases outside the gene matches: 7. The CDR3 DNA is TGTGCCAGCAGCTCCGGGACAGGGTTGGATGAGCAGTTCTTC. Amino acids: CASSSGTGLDEQFF.